This T cell receptor beta chain was retrieved from a study of T-cell memory formation after mild COVID-19. The V and J ends lost 2 bases and 6 bases respectively, with 16 bases between them. Per germline, CDR1 LGHNA and CDR2 YNFKEQ. The CDR3 totals 15 residues. On this clonotype itself: Its antigen is as yet unknown.

The authors produced TCR alpha and TCR beta cDNA libraries with sample barcodes and UMIs by 5'RACE using constant-segment primers. MiXCR was run by TCRdb on the 5' RACE reads, yielding one entry per CDR3 protein. The sample gives hundreds of thousands of distinct CDR3 sequences, roughly 18% of which show up once; roughly 21% is in the top ten. Broader study findings: Confirmation was lacking for SARS-CoV-2 specificity of second-wave clones that peaked on day 37. There was a balanced CD4/CD8 profile in clones contracting day 15 to 85, and later expanders leaned CD4+. CD4+ contracting clones were mainly CM and EM; CD8+ ones, EMRA.

V gene TRBV4-2 combines with J gene TRBJ1-2; D gene ambiguous. The sequencing input was PBMCs or a T cell subset sorted from them (not recorded which). This clonotype originated in a man younger than 35 who had mild COVID-19 (a few samples of this study predate the infection). Cell type and time point are not known. This CDR3 is CASSQPGGVGDGYTF. The CDR3 coding sequence is TGTGCCAGCAGCCAACCCGGAGGAGTTGGCGATGGCTACACCTTC.